The sample holds a few counts of the clone carrying this TCR beta chain. A second about 7 to 12 cycle PCR used barcoded and J-beta primers. One entry per CDR3 protein results from TCRdb running MiXCR on the 5' RACE reads. The table has approximately 760,000 distinct CDR3 sequences, 20% to 30% seen once. The sample comes from a study of blood T cells in healthy people across ages. Trimming took 2 bases from V and 0 from J; bases not matched to a gene: 1. CDR1 SGDLS and CDR2 YYNGEE come from the germline V gene. The CDR3 is 14 residues long. These same records also appear under a second study, on T cells of mothers and their children.

The sequencing sample was made of blood. The chain is built from TRBV9 and TRBJ1-1, with TRBD1 matching 7 bases. This TCR derives from a boy between 10 and 17 years old in good health. CDR3 in amino acids: CASSVGQMNTEAFF. Here the CDR3 DNA reads TGTGCCAGCAGCGTGGGACAGATGAACACTGAAGCTTTCTTT.